The 26 T cell receptor beta chains below were found in one sample sequenced in a study of T cell responses to AZD1222 COVID-19 vaccine. Measured with immunoSEQ multiplex PCR; TCRdb has only the in-frame clones, and not every one. The table has about 110,000 clones, just over 90% seen once. Material: peripheral blood, obtained 28 days after the second AZD1222 dose. The receptors stem from an adult who received the AZD1222 COVID-19 vaccine.

The chain employs TRBV30 and TRBJ2-7; 8 positions match TRBD1. With V trimmed by 0 bases and J by 0 bases, 4 bases remained unmatched. Germline loops: CDR1 GTSNPN, CDR2 SVGIG (reference sequence). This CDR3 is built from 15 residues. The CDR3 sequence: CAWSVTGGLSYEQYF. CDR3 coding DNA: TGTGCCTGGAGTGTTACAGGGGGTCTCTCCTACGAGCAGTACTTC.

V usage is TRBV2 and J usage is TRBJ1-5; no reliable D call. The CDR3 is 15 residues long. Trimming stripped 1 base from V and 7 bases from J, with 14 bases between. Germline values: CDR1 SNHLY, CDR2 FYNNEI. DNA for the CDR3: TGTGCCAGCAGTGAAGAGGCCATCTCTTCCCAGCCCCAGCATTTT. It is translated as CASSEEAISSQPQHF.

This clone has only one observation. The V gene is TRBV6-5, the J gene TRBJ2-7; TRBD1 agrees at 7 bases. The V segment lost 0 bases and the J segment 4 bases; nucleotides outside the gene matches: 6. CDR3 size: 15 residues. Germline CDR1 is MNHEY and CDR2 is SVGAGI. CDR3 bases: TGTGCCAGCAGTTACTCGACGGGACAGCTTTACGAGCAGTACTTC. The encoded protein is CASSYSTGQLYEQYF.

The chain uses TRBV4-3 and TRBJ1-5, with TRBD1 as a possible D gene (5 bases). Germline lookup yields CDR1 LGHNA and CDR2 YSLEER. CDR3 size: 15 residues. V was clipped by 4 bases and J by 3 bases, with 13 bases between them. The chain's CDR3 is CASSRVTGDNQPQHF. For the CDR3, the DNA is TGCGCCAGCAGCCGGGTAACAGGAGACAATCAGCCCCAGCATTTT.

The CDR3 region is CASSVAGSSWGTDTQYF. CDR3 DNA sequence: TGTGCCAGCAGCGTAGCTGGTTCCTCCTGGGGGACAGATACGCAGTATTTT. This chain uses TRBV9 with TRBJ2-3; D may match TRBD1 or TRBD2 (5 bases each). This CDR3 comprises 17 residues. CDR1 and CDR2 (germline): SGDLS, YYNGEE. V was trimmed by 0 bases and J by 3 bases, leaving 17 bases between them. Full variable domain (remainder filled in from reference TRBV9 and TRBJ2-3): DSGVTQTPKHLITATGQRVTLRCSPRSGDLSVYWYQQSLDQGLQFLIQYYNGEERAKGNILERFSAQQFPDLHSELNLSSLELGDSALYFCASSVAGSSWGTDTQYFGPGTRLTVL.

The chain carries TRBV7-9 and TRBJ2-7; D might be TRBD2 (7 bases). The germline gives CDR1 SEHNR, CDR2 FQNEAQ (reference sequence). The germline V and J ends were trimmed by 7 bases and 4 bases, with 14 bases remaining between them. CDR3 length: 13 residues. CDR3 coding DNA: TGTGCCAGCAACCCAGGGGAGGGGTACGAGCAGTACTTC. Translating it yields CASNPGEGYEQYF.

The V and J genes are TRBV27 and TRBJ1-1; D gene uncertain. Trimming stripped 3 bases from V and 5 bases from J, with 13 bases between. Germline CDR1 MNHEY, CDR2 SMNVEV (reference sequence). The CDR3 length is 14 residues. The CDR3 reads CASSFSQAGTEAFF. The CDR3 nucleotides read TGTGCCAGCAGTTTCAGTCAGGCGGGGACTGAAGCTTTCTTT.

The chain links TRBV27 to TRBJ1-1; a weak D match, TRBD1 (5 bases). The CDR3 has 13 amino acids. Looked up from germline, CDR1 is MNHEY and CDR2 is SMNVEV (reference sequence). With 2 bases removed from V and 5 bases from J, the gap between germline ends came to 9 bases. The CDR3 DNA is TGTGCCAGCAGTTTAGGGGGTGCGACTGAAGCTTTCTTT. Encoded protein: CASSLGGATEAFF.

A remark on this clone: Sequence at one end of the junction differs from germline and may be a read error. V usage is TRBV19 and J usage is TRBJ1-2; 7 positions agree with TRBD1. CDR3 length: 14 residues. From germline, CDR1 is LNHDA and CDR2 SQIVND (reference sequence). The CDR3, as DNA: TGTGCCAGTAGTGTAGACCTCCGGGACAGAGGCTACACCTTC. Protein sequence: CASSVDLRDRGYTF.

V is TRBV2 and J is TRBJ2-2, with 10 bases fitting TRBD1. CDR1 is SNHLY, CDR2 FYNNEI, per germline. This CDR3 contains 14 residues. Trimming removed 10 bases from V and 5 bases from J; junction bases left unmatched: 7. CDR3 residues: CATRTGGWTGELFF. Here the CDR3 DNA reads TGTGCCACTCGGACAGGGGGTTGGACCGGGGAGCTGTTTTTT.

The chain has TRBV5-8 and TRBJ2-7; D might be TRBD2 (5 bases). CDR1 is SGHTS, CDR2 YDEGEE, per germline. V lost 0 bases, J lost 7 bases, and 17 bases lay in between. The CDR3 is made up of 15 amino acids. CDR3 nucleotides: TGTGCCAGCAGCTTGGGTAGCCGGACTGGGGAGGAGCAGTACTTC. It translates to CASSLGSRTGEEQYF.

The V and J genes are TRBV9 and TRBJ1-2; 8 nucleotides align to TRBD1. J was trimmed by 4 bases and V by 5 bases; bases with no gene match: 4. Per germline, CDR1 SGDLS and CDR2 YYNGEE. The CDR3 totals 13 residues. The CDR3 region has the DNA TGTGCCAGCAGTGGGACAGGAGCCTATGGCTACACCTTC. Translating gives CASSGTGAYGYTF.

The V and J genes are TRBV24-1 and TRBJ2-1, with D maybe TRBD1 (6 bases). The V end lost 3 bases, the J end lost 7 bases, and 12 bases lay between the germline ends. Germline CDR1 and CDR2: KGHDR and SFDVKD. The CDR3 consists of 14 residues. The CDR3 sequence: CATSDLNTGNEQFF. For the CDR3, the DNA is TGTGCCACCAGTGATCTGAATACAGGGAATGAGCAGTTCTTC.

The chain employs TRBV19 and TRBJ2-7; possible D gene TRBD1, 5 bases. Trimming left V 3 bases short and J 4 bases short, with 10 bases between. This CDR3 has 13 amino acids. Germline CDR1 and CDR2: LNHDA and SQIVND (reference sequence). In nucleotides, the CDR3 is TGTGCCAGTAGTATGGGAAGGGGTTACGAGCAGTACTTC. Translation gives CASSMGRGYEQYF.

The CDR3 loop reads CASSQDGEQFF. The CDR3 nucleotides read TGCGCCAGCAGCCAAGATGGTGAGCAGTTCTTC. The V call is TRBV4-1, the J call TRBJ2-1; D not resolved. CDR3 size: 11 residues. The germline V and J ends were trimmed by 0 bases and 9 bases, with 3 bases remaining between them. Germline lookup yields CDR1 MGHRA and CDR2 YSYEKL.

This chain connects TRBV28 to TRBJ2-4; tentative D call: TRBD2 (6 bases). Germline V gene sequence: CDR1 MDHEN, CDR2 SYDVKM. CDR3 length: 13 residues. With 5 bases removed from V and 6 bases from J, the gap between germline ends came to 11 bases. CDR3 nucleotide sequence: TGTGCCAGCAGTAGGACTATTCCAAACATTCAGTACTTC. Encoded protein: CASSRTIPNIQYF.

This chain uses TRBV30 with TRBJ1-1; D is perhaps TRBD1 (5 bases). CDR3 length: 12 amino acids. CDR1 GTSNPN and CDR2 SVGIG come from the germline V gene (reference sequence). CDR3 DNA sequence: TGTGCTTTGCGGCCCGGGGGGACTGAAGCTTTCTTT. It yields the protein CALRPGGTEAFF.

The chain carries TRBV6-5 and TRBJ2-1; 7 positions agree with TRBD1. Trimming cost V 5 bases and J 3 bases; bases outside gene matches: 4. Looked up from germline, CDR1 is MNHEY and CDR2 is SVGAGI. This CDR3 has 14 residues. This CDR3 is CASSPGTVYNEQFF. The CDR3 coding sequence is TGTGCCAGCAGTCCTGGGACAGTCTACAATGAGCAGTTCTTC.

This clone occurred a few times. The chain has TRBV25-1 and TRBJ2-1; tentatively, D is TRBD1 or TRBD2 (5 bases each). This CDR3 region has 16 residues. V lost 5 bases, J lost 5 bases, and 19 bases lay in between. Germline V CDR1 and CDR2: MGHDK, SYGVNS. CDR3 residues: CASSPPRGRMDNEQFF. CDR3 sequence (DNA): TGTGCCAGCAGTCCCCCCCGGGGCCGTATGGACAATGAGCAGTTCTTC.

V and J are TRBV9 and TRBJ2-3, with TRBD1 identical over 7 bases. This CDR3 region has 16 residues. The V gene end was trimmed by 4 bases and the J gene end by 2 bases; junction bases not matched to a gene: 10. Looked up from germline, CDR1 is SGDLS and CDR2 is YYNGEE. The CDR3 spells CASSLPTGAATDTQYF. Written as DNA, the CDR3 is TGTGCCAGCAGCCTTCCTACAGGGGCTGCCACAGATACGCAGTATTTT.

The chain employs TRBV28 and TRBJ2-1; 11 nucleotides line up with TRBD1. The CDR3 runs 16 residues. V lost 4 bases to trimming and J lost 4 bases; unmatched junction nucleotides: 6. Looked up from germline, CDR1 is MDHEN and CDR2 is SYDVKM. The CDR3 is CASSSPGQGEYNEQFF. CDR3 bases: TGTGCCAGCAGTTCGCCGGGACAGGGGGAGTACAATGAGCAGTTCTTC.

The gene calls are TRBV4-3 and TRBJ1-4; 7 bases are shared with TRBD1. The CDR3 contains 15 residues. V shed 6 bases, J shed 6 bases, and the junction held 10 bases outside the gene matches. Germline loops: CDR1 LGHNA, CDR2 YSLEER. The CDR3 coding sequence is TGCGCCAGCAGTCAAACAGGGGAGATAGATGAAAAACTGTTTTTT. Residues: CASSQTGEIDEKLFF.

The rearrangement uses TRBV2 and TRBJ2-5, with TRBD2 as a possible D gene (5 bases). Trimming shortened V by 6 bases and J by 2 bases, and 10 bases separated the two germline ends. This CDR3 is built from 13 residues. Germline CDR1 and CDR2: SNHLY and FYNNEI. CDR3 sequence (DNA): TGTGCCAGCAGCAGAGGGTTACAAGAGACCCAGTACTTC. This encodes CASSRGLQETQYF.

The chain uses TRBV5-5 and TRBJ1-4; TRBD1 might be the D (6 bases). The CDR3 has 15 amino acids. The V end lost 4 bases, the J end lost 8 bases, and 18 bases lay between the germline ends. CDR1 is SGHKS, CDR2 YYEKEE, per germline (reference sequence). The chain's CDR3 is CASSLAPQGFEKLFF. As DNA, the CDR3 is TGTGCCAGCAGCCTGGCCCCACAGGGATTCGAAAAACTGTTTTTT.

The rearrangement joins TRBV5-4 to TRBJ2-3; the match to TRBD1 covers 8 bases. Germline CDR1 SGHNT, CDR2 YYREEE (reference sequence). The CDR3 covers 14 residues. J lost 1 base, V lost 7 bases, and 5 bases had no gene match. CDR3 in amino acids: CASRAGGGTDTQYF. In nucleotides, the CDR3 is TGTGCCAGCCGAGCAGGGGGCGGCACAGATACGCAGTATTTT.

V gene TRBV12-3 or TRBV12-4 combines with J gene TRBJ2-5; D possibly corresponds to TRBD2 (5 bases). The germline V and J ends were trimmed by 7 bases and 3 bases, with 12 bases remaining between them. The CDR3 is 13 residues long. The CDR3 region has the DNA TGTGCCAGCACCTCGCAGACTAAAGAGACCCAGTACTTC. Its protein product is CASTSQTKETQYF.